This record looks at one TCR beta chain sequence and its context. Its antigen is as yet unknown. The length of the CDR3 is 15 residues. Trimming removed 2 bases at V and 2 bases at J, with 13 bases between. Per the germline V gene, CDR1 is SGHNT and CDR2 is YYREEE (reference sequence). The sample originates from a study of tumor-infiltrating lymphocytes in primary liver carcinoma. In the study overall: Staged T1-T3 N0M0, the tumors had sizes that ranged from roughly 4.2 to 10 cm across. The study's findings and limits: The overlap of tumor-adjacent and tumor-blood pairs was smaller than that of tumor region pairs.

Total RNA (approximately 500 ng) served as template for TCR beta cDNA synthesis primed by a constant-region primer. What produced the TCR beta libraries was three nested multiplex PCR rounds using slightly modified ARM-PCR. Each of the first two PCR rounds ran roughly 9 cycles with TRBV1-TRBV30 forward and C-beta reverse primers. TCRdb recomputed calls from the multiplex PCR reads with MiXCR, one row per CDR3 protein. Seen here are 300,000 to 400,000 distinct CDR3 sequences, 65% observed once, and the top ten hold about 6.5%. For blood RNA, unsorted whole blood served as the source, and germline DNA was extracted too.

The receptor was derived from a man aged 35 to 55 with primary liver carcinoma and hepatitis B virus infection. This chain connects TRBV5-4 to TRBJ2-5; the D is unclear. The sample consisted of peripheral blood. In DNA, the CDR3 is TGTGCCAGCAGCTTTTGGACGGAACCTCAAGAGACCCAGTACTTC. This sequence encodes CASSFWTEPQETQYF.